This TCR beta chain comes out of a study of vaccination effects on CD4 cells after COVID-19. Assay used: immunoSEQ multiplex PCR; TCRdb lists only in-frame clones, some missing. There are tens of thousands of clones in the sample; 65% to 85% occur only once, and roughly 3.9% lies in the top ten. Germline V gene data show CDR1 as LNHDA and CDR2 as SQIVND (reference sequence). This CDR3 has 15 amino acids. This clone occurred once. Its antigen is unidentified. The junction shows a germline mismatch at one end, possibly a read error. Before sequencing took place, the ViraFEST assay used viral peptide pools to expand antigen-specific CD4+ T cells. The culture ran for about 11 days, and then CD4+ T cells were isolated. Nucleocapsid antibodies stayed negative before and after vaccination, showing no earlier SARS-CoV-2 infection. General study points: Among infection- and vaccine-induced clones, marked clonal contraction occurred late after vaccination.

The rearrangement links TRBV19 to TRBJ1-3; no clear D. The sample here was CD4+ T cells from PBMCs cultured with HCoV-OC43 spike peptides, taken before COVID-19 vaccination. Stated subset: HCoV-OC43 spike overlapping peptide pool stimulation. The source of this sequence is a human donor who received a COVID-19 vaccine. Here the CDR3 reads CASSLEASSGNTIYF. CDR3 DNA sequence: TGTGCCAGTAGTTTAGAAGCTAGCTCTGGAAACACCATATATTTT.